A selection of T cell receptor beta chains follows, all from one sample in a study of radiation and T cells in renal cell carcinoma. Assay used: immunoSEQ multiplex PCR; TCRdb lists only in-frame clones, some missing. This table has over 60,000 clones, roughly 72% appearing once. The sequences come from blood, collected from a patient whose treatment included radiotherapy and nephrectomy. These receptors were collected from a man aged 55 to 70 with renal cell carcinoma. CDR3s include the opening cysteine and the closing phenylalanine or tryptophan. A D gene is named only where the DNA matches it firmly. Not all rows give a size; the values are once, few, many and, for expanded clones, a class.

TRBV18	TRBJ2-7	once	TRBD1	CASSPPGTGDEQYF	TGTGCCAGCTCACCACCCGGGACAGGTGACGAGCAGTACTTC
TRBV7-8	TRBJ2-1	.	TRBD1	CASSSIQGTGYEQFF	TGTGCCAGCAGCTCAATACAGGGGACAGGGTATGAGCAGTTCTTC
TRBV7-2	TRBJ2-5	.	.	CASSFVGSEETQYF	TGTGCCAGCAGCTTCGTGGGGAGTGAGGAGACCCAGTACTTC
TRBV4-3	TRBJ1-2	.	.	CASSQDSRVYDYGYTF	TGCGCCAGCAGCCAAGACTCCAGAGTGTATGACTATGGCTACACCTTC
TRBV7-8	TRBJ1-3	.	.	CASSLDPPDRISGNTIYF	TGTGCCAGCAGCTTAGACCCTCCCGATCGAATCTCTGGAAACACCATATATTTT
TRBV9	TRBJ2-3	.	TRBD1	CASSVTDRGLVDTQYF	TGTGCCAGCAGCGTAACAGACAGGGGGCTTGTAGATACGCAGTATTTT
TRBV7-9	TRBJ1-6	.	.	CASRREEGNSPLHF	TGTGCCAGCAGACGCGAGGAGGGGAATTCACCCCTCCACTTT
TRBV19	TRBJ1-5	.	.	CASSIGAQPQHF	TGTGCCAGTAGTATAGGAGCTCAGCCCCAGCATTTT
TRBV30	TRBJ1-3	.	.	CAWSVQRPSGNTIYF	TGTGCCTGGAGTGTACAGCGGCCCTCTGGAAACACCATATATTTT
TRBV6-1	TRBJ2-2	.	TRBD2	CASSDLSGRDTGELFF	TGTGCCAGCAGTGACTTGAGCGGGAGGGACACCGGGGAGCTGTTTTTT
TRBV5-1	TRBJ2-2	.	.	CASSLTAGELFF	TGCGCCAGCAGCTTGACGGCCGGGGAGCTGTTTTTT
TRBV6-5	TRBJ1-1	.	.	CASSNQPYTEAFF	TGTGCCAGCAGCAATCAACCCTACACTGAAGCTTTCTTT
TRBV6-4	TRBJ1-4	.	.	CASSEDLNEKLFF	TGTGCCAGCAGTGAGGACCTAAACGAAAAACTGTTTTTT
TRBV4-3	TRBJ2-5	.	.	CASSQDTSRQAQYF	TGCGCCAGCAGCCAAGATACTAGCCGGCAGGCCCAGTACTTC
TRBV5-4	TRBJ2-7	.	.	CASSRGGAVYEQYF	TGTGCCAGCAGCCGAGGAGGAGCGGTCTACGAGCAGTACTTC
TRBV6-4	TRBJ2-7	.	.	CASSDREFGEQYF	TGTGCCAGCAGTGACAGGGAGTTTGGCGAGCAGTACTTC
TRBV7-2	TRBJ2-1	.	.	CASVNDYGGEQFF	TGTGCCAGCGTCAACGACTACGGCGGTGAGCAGTTCTTC
TRBV5-1	TRBJ2-3	.	.	CASSLESTDTQYF	TGCGCCAGCAGCTTGGAAAGCACAGATACGCAGTATTTT
TRBV30	TRBJ2-3	.	.	CAWKGFTDTQYF	TGTGCCTGGAAGGGATTCACAGATACGCAGTATTTT
TRBV7-8	TRBJ2-7	.	.	CASSLNRINPYEQYF	TGTGCCAGCAGCTTGAACAGAATCAACCCCTACGAGCAGTACTTC
TRBV30	TRBJ2-1	.	.	CAWRTGPHNEQFF	TGTGCCTGGAGAACAGGGCCACACAATGAGCAGTTCTTC
TRBV2	TRBJ2-1	.	.	CASSVVLARLNEQFF	TGTGCCAGCAGTGTGGTGTTAGCACGTTTAAATGAGCAGTTCTTC
TRBV30	TRBJ2-5	.	TRBD2	CAWTTGGIQETQYF	TGTGCCTGGACCACGGGGGGGATTCAAGAGACCCAGTACTTC
TRBV5-1	TRBJ1-1	.	.	CASREVGGTEAFF	TGCGCCAGCAGAGAAGTCGGGGGCACTGAAGCTTTCTTT
TRBV4-2	TRBJ2-7	.	TRBD1	CASSLLTTGLGPNGLGAYEQYF	TGTGCCAGCAGCCTGCTTACGACAGGGTTGGGACCTAACGGCCTCGGGGCCTACGAGCAGTACTTC
TRBV6-6	TRBJ2-3	once	TRBD1	CASIKGQKITDTQYF	TGTGCCAGCATAAAGGGACAGAAAATCACAGATACGCAGTATTTT
TRBV14	TRBJ1-1	.	.	CASSQIGGNTEAFF	TGTGCCAGCAGCCAGATAGGGGGGAACACTGAAGCTTTCTTT
TRBV11-2	TRBJ2-7	.	TRBD2	CASSSGLAGRTYEQYF	TGTGCCAGCAGCTCGGGACTAGCGGGGCGTACCTACGAGCAGTACTTC
TRBV11-2	TRBJ2-4	once	.	CASSSGVGYRDIQYF	TGTGCCAGCAGCTCCGGAGTAGGGTATAGGGACATTCAGTACTTC
TRBV5-4	TRBJ2-1	few	.	CASSFMGDEQFF	TGTGCCAGCAGCTTCATGGGGGATGAGCAGTTCTTC
TRBV19	TRBJ2-3	few	.	CASSSGTPWGTDTQYF	TGTGCCAGTAGTAGTGGGACCCCTTGGGGGACAGATACGCAGTATTTT
TRBV6-1	TRBJ2-3	.	.	CASRDWTGTDTQYF	TGTGCCAGCAGGGACTGGACAGGCACAGATACGCAGTATTTT
TRBV4-1	TRBJ2-5	.	.	CASSPSLSQGQETQYF	TGCGCCAGCAGCCCGTCGCTGTCACAGGGCCAAGAGACCCAGTACTTC
TRBV2	TRBJ2-1	.	TRBD2	CASSETRTSVNEQFF	TGTGCCAGCAGTGAAACTAGGACTAGCGTCAATGAGCAGTTCTTC
TRBV29-1	TRBJ1-2	.	.	CSDIQGFKGYTF	TGCAGCGATATTCAGGGCTTTAAGGGCTACACCTTC
TRBV29-1	TRBJ1-1	.	.	CSVEARTVKNTEAFF	TGCAGCGTTGAGGCGAGGACGGTAAAGAACACTGAAGCTTTCTTT
TRBV14	TRBJ2-3	.	.	CASSQLATDTQYF	TGTGCCAGCAGCCAACTGGCTACAGATACGCAGTATTTT
TRBV11-3	TRBJ1-2	few	.	CASSTRRDHGGYTF	TGTGCCAGCAGCACACGCAGGGACCATGGTGGCTACACCTTC
TRBV5-8	TRBJ2-5	.	.	CASSGGRLYQETQYF	TGTGCCAGCAGCGGGGGTCGACTTTACCAAGAGACCCAGTACTTC
TRBV7-2	TRBJ2-4	.	.	CASAAGNIQYF	TGTGCCAGCGCCGCGGGAAACATTCAGTACTTC
TRBV19	TRBJ1-3	.	TRBD1	CASDRTGDFSGNTIYF	TGTGCCAGTGACCGTACAGGGGACTTCTCTGGAAACACCATATATTTT
TRBV19	TRBJ2-3	.	TRBD2	CASVSGGDTQYF	TGTGCCAGTGTTTCGGGGGGAGATACGCAGTATTTT
TRBV6-6	TRBJ1-3	.	TRBD1	CASSGDRGVGNTIYF	TGTGCCAGCAGTGGGGACAGGGGAGTGGGAAACACCATATATTTT
TRBV10-3	TRBJ1-2	.	.	CAISEDSSSNYGYTF	TGTGCCATCAGTGAGGACAGTTCTTCTAACTATGGCTACACCTTC
TRBV5-5	TRBJ1-2	.	.	CASRNAGHLNYGYTF	TGTGCCAGCAGGAACGCGGGACACCTTAACTATGGCTACACCTTC
TRBV19	TRBJ2-7	.	TRBD1	CASSQTGEYEQYF	TGTGCCAGTAGTCAGACAGGGGAATACGAGCAGTACTTC
TRBV18	TRBJ1-1	.	.	CASSPRSPGSDTEAFF	TGTGCCAGCTCACCCCGGTCGCCTGGTTCGGACACTGAAGCTTTCTTT
TRBV14	TRBJ2-3	few	TRBD2	CASSPTSGSRTSTDTQYF	TGTGCCAGCAGCCCCACTAGCGGGAGCCGAACTAGCACAGATACGCAGTATTTT
TRBV19	TRBJ1-1	.	.	CASSSWADNTEAFF	TGTGCCAGTAGTAGTTGGGCAGACAACACTGAAGCTTTCTTT
TRBV6-1	TRBJ2-2	.	.	CASSNAIGELFF	TGTGCCAGCAGCAACGCAATCGGGGAGCTGTTTTTT
TRBV30	TRBJ2-7	.	.	CAWQDGAPYEQYF	TGTGCCTGGCAAGACGGTGCCCCCTACGAGCAGTACTTC
TRBV27	TRBJ2-6	few	TRBD2	CASSPSTGLVSSGANVLTF	TGTGCCAGCAGTCCGAGCACGGGACTAGTTTCATCTGGGGCCAACGTCCTGACTTTC